The T cell receptor (beta chain) described here comes from a study of T cells in women clearing cervical HPV infection. Study-level background: Control women cleared a single incident HPV16 infection within 12 months. Cases' blood sampling followed lesion detection by median roughly 150 days (90 to 200).

Generated by immunoSEQ multiplex PCR, the TCRdb table keeps only in-frame clones and is missing some. The repertoire shows fewer than 35,000 clones; the top ten hold about 4.4%. The CDR3 extends over 16 amino acids. CDR1 and CDR2 from the germline V gene are DFQATT and SNEGSKA (reference sequence). V dropped 1 base and J dropped 3 bases, with 18 bases sitting between them. Comments on this clone: From the germline J gene comes the end of the CDR3, since the read stops 3 residues before it.

MY09/MY11 PCR detected cervical HPV DNA; dot-blot assigned genotypes. The rearrangement links TRBV20-1 to TRBJ1-1; D might be TRBD1 (6 bases). This receptor was obtained from a woman aged 18-70 years with a cervical HPV16 infection that either progressed to CIN3+ or cleared (not recorded which). The sequenced sample was blood buffy coat. CDR3 residues: CSARGHYRERDTEAFF. The CDR3 bases that were read are TGCAGTGCTAGAGGGCACTACAGGGAACGGGACACTGAA.